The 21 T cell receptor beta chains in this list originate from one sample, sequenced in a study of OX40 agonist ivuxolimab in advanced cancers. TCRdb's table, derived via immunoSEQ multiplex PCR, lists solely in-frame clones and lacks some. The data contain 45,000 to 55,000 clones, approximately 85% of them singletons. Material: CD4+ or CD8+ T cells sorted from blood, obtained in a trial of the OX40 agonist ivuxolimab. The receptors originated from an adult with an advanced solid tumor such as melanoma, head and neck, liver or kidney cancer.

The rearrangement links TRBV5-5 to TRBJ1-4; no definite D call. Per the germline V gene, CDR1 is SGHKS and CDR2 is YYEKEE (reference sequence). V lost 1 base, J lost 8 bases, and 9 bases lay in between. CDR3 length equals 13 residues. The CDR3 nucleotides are TGTGCCAGCAGCTTGAGCCCTGGGGAAAAACTGTTTTTT. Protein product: CASSLSPGEKLFF.

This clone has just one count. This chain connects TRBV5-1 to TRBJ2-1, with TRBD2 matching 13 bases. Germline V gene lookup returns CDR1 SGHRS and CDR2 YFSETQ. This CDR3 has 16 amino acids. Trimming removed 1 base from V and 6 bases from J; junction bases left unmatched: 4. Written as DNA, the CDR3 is TGCGCCAGCAGCTTGCCCGGGACTAGCGGGATCAATGAGCAGTTCTTC. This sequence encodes CASSLPGTSGINEQFF.

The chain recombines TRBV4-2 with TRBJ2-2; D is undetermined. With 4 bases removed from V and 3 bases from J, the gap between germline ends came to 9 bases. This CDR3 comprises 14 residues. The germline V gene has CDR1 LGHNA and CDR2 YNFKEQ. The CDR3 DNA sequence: TGTGCCAGCAGCCTCGGGCAGCACACCGGGGAGCTGTTTTTT. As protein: CASSLGQHTGELFF.

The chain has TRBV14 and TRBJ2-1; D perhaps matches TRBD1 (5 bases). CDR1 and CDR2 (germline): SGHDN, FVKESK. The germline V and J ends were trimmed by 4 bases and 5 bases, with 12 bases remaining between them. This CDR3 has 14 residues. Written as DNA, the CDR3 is TGTGCCAGCAGCCCTCTCGACAGACACAATGAGCAGTTCTTC. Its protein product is CASSPLDRHNEQFF.

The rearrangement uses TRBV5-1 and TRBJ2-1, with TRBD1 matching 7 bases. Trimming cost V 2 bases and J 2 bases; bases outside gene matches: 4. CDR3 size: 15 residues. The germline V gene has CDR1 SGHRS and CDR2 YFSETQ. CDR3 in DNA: TGCGCCAGCAGCTTCCCGGGACAGACCTACAATGAGCAGTTCTTC. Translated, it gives CASSFPGQTYNEQFF.

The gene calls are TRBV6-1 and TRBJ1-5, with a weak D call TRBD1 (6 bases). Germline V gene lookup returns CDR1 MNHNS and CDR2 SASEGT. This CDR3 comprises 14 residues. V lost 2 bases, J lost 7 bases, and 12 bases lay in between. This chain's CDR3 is CASSESGVRQPQHF. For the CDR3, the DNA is TGTGCCAGCAGTGAATCAGGGGTTCGGCAGCCCCAGCATTTT.

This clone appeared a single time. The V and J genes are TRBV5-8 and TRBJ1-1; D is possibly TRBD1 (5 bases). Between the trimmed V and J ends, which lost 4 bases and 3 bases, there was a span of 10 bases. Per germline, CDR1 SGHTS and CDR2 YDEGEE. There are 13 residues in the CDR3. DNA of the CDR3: TGTGCCAGCAGCAGGGGACGGTACACTGAAGCTTTCTTT. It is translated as CASSRGRYTEAFF.

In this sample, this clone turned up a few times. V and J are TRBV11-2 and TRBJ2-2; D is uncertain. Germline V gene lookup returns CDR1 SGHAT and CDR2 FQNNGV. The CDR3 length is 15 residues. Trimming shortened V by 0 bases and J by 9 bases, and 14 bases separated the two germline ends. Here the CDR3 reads CASSLEGQIGRELFF. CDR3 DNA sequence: TGTGCCAGCAGCTTAGAGGGCCAGATTGGCCGGGAGCTGTTTTTT.

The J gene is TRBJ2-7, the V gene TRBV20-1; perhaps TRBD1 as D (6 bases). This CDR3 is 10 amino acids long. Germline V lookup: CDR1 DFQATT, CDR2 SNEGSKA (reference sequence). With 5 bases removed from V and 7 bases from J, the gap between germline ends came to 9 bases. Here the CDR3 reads CSAGRGEQYF. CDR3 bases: TGCAGTGCTGGAAGGGGGGAGCAGTACTTC.

CDR3 protein: CASSSQGQGGHEKLFF. In DNA form, the CDR3 reads TGTGCCAGCAGCTCCCAGGGGCAAGGGGGCCATGAAAAACTGTTTTTT. V usage is TRBV7-8 and J usage is TRBJ1-4, with 7 nucleotides matching TRBD1. The germline gives CDR1 SGHVS, CDR2 FQNEAQ. The CDR3 runs to 16 residues. V gave up 4 bases and J gave up 6 bases; unmatched junction bases: 11.

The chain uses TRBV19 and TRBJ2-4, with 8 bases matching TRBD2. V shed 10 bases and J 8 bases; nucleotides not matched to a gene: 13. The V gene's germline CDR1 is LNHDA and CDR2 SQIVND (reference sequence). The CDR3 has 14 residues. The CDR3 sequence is CATTQDPGGDIQYF. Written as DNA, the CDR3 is TGTGCCACCACCCAGGATCCCGGGGGGGACATTCAGTACTTC.

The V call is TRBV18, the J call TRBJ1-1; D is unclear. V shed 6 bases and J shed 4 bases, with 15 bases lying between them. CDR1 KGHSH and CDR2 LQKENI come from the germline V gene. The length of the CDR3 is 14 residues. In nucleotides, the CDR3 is TGTGCCAGCTCTTCGGCTCGGGTGAGCACTGAAGCTTTCTTT. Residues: CASSSARVSTEAFF.

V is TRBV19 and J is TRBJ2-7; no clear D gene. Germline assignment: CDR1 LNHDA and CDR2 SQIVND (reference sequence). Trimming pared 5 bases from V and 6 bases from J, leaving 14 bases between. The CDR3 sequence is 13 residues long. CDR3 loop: CASSQGSFGEQYF. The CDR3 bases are TGTGCCAGTAGTCAAGGGTCCTTCGGCGAGCAGTACTTC.

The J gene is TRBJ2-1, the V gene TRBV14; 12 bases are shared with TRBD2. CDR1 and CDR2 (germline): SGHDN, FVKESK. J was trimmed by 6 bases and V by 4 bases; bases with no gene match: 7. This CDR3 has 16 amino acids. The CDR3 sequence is CASSPLLAGGANEQFF. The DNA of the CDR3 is TGTGCCAGCAGCCCGCTACTAGCGGGAGGTGCCAATGAGCAGTTCTTC.

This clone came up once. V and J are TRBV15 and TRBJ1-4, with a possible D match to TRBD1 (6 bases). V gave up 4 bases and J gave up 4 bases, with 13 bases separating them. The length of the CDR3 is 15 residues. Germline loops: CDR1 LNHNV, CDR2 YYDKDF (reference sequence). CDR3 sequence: CATSTRTELNEKLFF. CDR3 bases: TGTGCCACCAGCACCCGGACAGAGCTTAATGAAAAACTGTTTTTT.

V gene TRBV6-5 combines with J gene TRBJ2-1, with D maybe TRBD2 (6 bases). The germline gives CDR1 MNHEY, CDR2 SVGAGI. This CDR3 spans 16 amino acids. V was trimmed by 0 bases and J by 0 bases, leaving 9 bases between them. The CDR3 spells CASSYSVGSSYNEQFF. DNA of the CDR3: TGTGCCAGCAGTTACTCGGTCGGGAGCTCCTACAATGAGCAGTTCTTC.

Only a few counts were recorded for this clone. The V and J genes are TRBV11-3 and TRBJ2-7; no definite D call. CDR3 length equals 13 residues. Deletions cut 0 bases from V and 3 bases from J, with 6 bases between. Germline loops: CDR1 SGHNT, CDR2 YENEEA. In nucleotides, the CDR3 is TGTGCCAGCAGCTTAGATAGGGACTACGAGCAGTACTTC. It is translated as CASSLDRDYEQYF.

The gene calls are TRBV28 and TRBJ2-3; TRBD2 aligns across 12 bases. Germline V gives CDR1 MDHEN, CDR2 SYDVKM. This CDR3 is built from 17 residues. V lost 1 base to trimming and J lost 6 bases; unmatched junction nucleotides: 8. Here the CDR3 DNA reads TGTGCCAGCAGTTTATTAGGGGCTAGCGGGAGGGACGATACGCAGTATTTT. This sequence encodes CASSLLGASGRDDTQYF.

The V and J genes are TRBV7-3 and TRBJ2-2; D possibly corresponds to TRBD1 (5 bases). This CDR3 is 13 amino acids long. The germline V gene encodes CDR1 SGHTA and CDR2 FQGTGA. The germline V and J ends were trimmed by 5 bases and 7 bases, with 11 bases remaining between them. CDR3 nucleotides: TGTGCCAGCAGCCCCGACAGCCTCGGGGAGCTGTTTTTT. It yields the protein CASSPDSLGELFF.

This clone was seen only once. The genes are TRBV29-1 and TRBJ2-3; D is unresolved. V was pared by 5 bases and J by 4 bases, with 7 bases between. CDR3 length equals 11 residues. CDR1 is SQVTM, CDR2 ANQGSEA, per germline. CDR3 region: CSVSIADTQYF. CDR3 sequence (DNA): TGCAGCGTTTCTATCGCAGATACGCAGTATTTT.

The CDR3 DNA reads TGTGCCAGCAGCTCTCGAGGGACACGGGATCAGCCCCAGCATTTT. It yields the protein CASSSRGTRDQPQHF. This chain uses TRBV5-5 with TRBJ1-5, with D possibly TRBD1 on 6 matching bases. Trimming shortened V by 3 bases and J by 5 bases, and 15 bases separated the two germline ends. Per germline, CDR1 SGHKS and CDR2 YYEKEE (reference sequence). This CDR3 has 15 residues.